These 28 T cell receptor beta chains share one sample of origin, sequenced in a study of CXCR3-negative and CXCR3-positive naive CD8 T cells (dated by TCRdb to 2018 to 2020). Study-wide conclusions, independent of this receptor: TRB CDR3s from CXCR3-positive naive cells showed higher hydrophobicity (lower Kidera factor 4), lower energy, and higher strength and volume indices than CXCR3-negative naive cells.

The instrument was a NextSeq 550. The Human TCR Profiling Kit (MiLaboratory) was used to make UMI-labeled 5' RACE TRB cDNA libraries. Reprocessed by TCRdb, the reads give a single entry per CDR3 protein sequence, without DNA. The table of this sample itemizes 6,500 to 8,000 distinct CDR3 sequences. Approximately 1.3% of the sample rests with the top ten. No antigen has been assigned to these receptors. Sample: naive CXCR3+ CD8+ T cells from blood. The cell subset or site label on this specimen signifies: CD45RO-CCR7+CD27+CD95- naive CD8+ T cells expressing CXCR3 (TNR3+). The source is a human donor in good health. Some clones in this sample may be carry-over from other donors' samples.

This chain links TRBV4-3 with TRBJ2-1; TCRdb returns TRBD1, unconfirmable since there is no DNA. CDR3 length: 17 residues. Germline CDR1 is LGHNA and CDR2 is YSLEER. The CDR3 here is CASSQGFPGQLHNEQFF.

Judged by frequency, this clonotype is medium-sized. The V and J genes are TRBV20-1 and TRBJ2-7. Germline lookup yields CDR1 DFQATT and CDR2 SNEGSKA (reference sequence). The CDR3 extends over 13 amino acids. The chain's CDR3 is CSARTPLAYEQYF.

The V call is TRBV29-1, the J call TRBJ2-1; TCRdb calls TRBD1, which cannot be checked without DNA. CDR3 length: 13 amino acids. The V gene's germline CDR1 is SQVTM and CDR2 ANQGSEA. The CDR3 is CSVEDGNDNEQFF.

The gene calls are TRBV7-9 and TRBJ2-3. The CDR3 totals 13 residues. The germline CDR1 and CDR2 sequences are SEHNR and FQNEAQ (reference sequence). The CDR3 loop reads CASSPYRTDTQYF.

Measured by frequency, this clonotype is medium-sized. The chain is built from TRBV30 and TRBJ1-2. This CDR3 has 13 residues. Germline values: CDR1 GTSNPN, CDR2 SVGIG (reference sequence). CDR3: CAWSGGTNYGYTF.

This clonotype ranks as medium-sized in terms of frequency. The J gene is TRBJ2-7, the V gene TRBV20-1; as DNA is missing, the TRBD1 call by TCRdb cannot be tested. The CDR3 is 13 amino acids. CDR1 is DFQATT and CDR2 is SNEGSKA in the germline V gene (reference sequence). The CDR3 here is CSARSGRGYEQYF.

This clonotype is identified as medium-sized (0.01 to 0.1%) from frequency. This chain uses TRBV15 with TRBJ2-7; without DNA, the TCRdb call of TRBD1 cannot be checked. Germline assignment: CDR1 LNHNV and CDR2 YYDKDF (reference sequence). This CDR3 spans 16 amino acids. CDR3 region: CATSRDLAGATYEQYF.

This clonotype is identified as medium-sized (0.01 to 0.1%) from frequency. The gene calls are TRBV6-2 or TRBV6-3 and TRBJ2-7. The CDR3 spans 13 residues. CDR1 is MNHEY, CDR2 SVGEGT, per germline. The CDR3: CASSYSISVEQYF.

The chain recombines TRBV29-1 with TRBJ2-4. CDR3 size: 13 residues. CDR1 and CDR2 from the germline V gene are SQVTM and ANQGSEA. The CDR3 region is CSVEALAKNIQYF.

The V call is TRBV29-1, the J call TRBJ2-3; the D call from TCRdb, TRBD1, cannot be confirmed without DNA. Germline V gene lookup returns CDR1 SQVTM and CDR2 ANQGSEA. CDR3 length: 13 amino acids. The CDR3 is CSELAGATDTQYF.

V gene TRBV7-9 combines with J gene TRBJ2-7. The CDR3 is made up of 12 amino acids. Germline V gives CDR1 SEHNR, CDR2 FQNEAQ (reference sequence). CDR3 in amino acids: CASSFDSYEQYF.

Judged by frequency, this clonotype is medium-sized (0.01 to 0.1%). V gene TRBV10-3 combines with J gene TRBJ2-2; TCRdb selects TRBD2, and the lack of DNA leaves this call unchecked. CDR3 length: 15 amino acids. Germline loops: CDR1 ENHRY, CDR2 SYGVKD. The CDR3 region is CAISEFRGPTGELFF.

The chain is built from TRBV12-3 or TRBV12-4 and TRBJ2-7. This CDR3 spans 13 amino acids. This CDR3 reads CASSLSLAYEQYF.

This clonotype is called medium-sized (0.01 to 0.1%) based on its frequency. The rearrangement uses TRBV6-4 and TRBJ2-5; TCRdb returns TRBD1, unconfirmable since there is no DNA. Germline CDR1 reads MRHNA; CDR2 reads SNTAGT. The CDR3 covers 13 residues. Here the CDR3 reads CASSQKGGETQYF.

This clonotype is labeled medium-sized based on frequency. This chain uses TRBV5-1 with TRBJ2-7; the D gene TCRdb calls, TRBD2, cannot be checked with no DNA. Per the germline V gene, CDR1 is SGHRS and CDR2 is YFSETQ. The CDR3 is 14 residues long. CDR3 sequence: CASSPSGSIYEQYF.

This clonotype is identified as medium-sized (0.01 to 0.1%) from frequency. The rearrangement uses TRBV25-1 and TRBJ2-5; lacking DNA, the TRBD2 call made by TCRdb goes unchecked. This CDR3 is built from 15 residues. Germline CDR1 MGHDK, CDR2 SYGVNS. This CDR3 is CASSEKPAPGETQYF.

The chain joins TRBV30 to TRBJ2-3; the TCRdb call, TRBD2, lacks DNA for checking. Germline V CDR1 and CDR2: GTSNPN, SVGIG (reference sequence). This CDR3 region has 12 residues. The CDR3 sequence: CAWSPSPIPQYF.

V and J are TRBV6-6 and TRBJ1-5; lacking DNA, the TRBD1 call made by TCRdb goes unchecked. The germline V gene has CDR1 MNHNY and CDR2 SVGAGI (reference sequence). The CDR3 extends over 14 amino acids. CDR3 residues: CASSGGGGNQPQHF.

The chain is built from TRBV29-1 and TRBJ2-1; the D call from TCRdb, TRBD2, cannot be confirmed without DNA. Germline values: CDR1 SQVTM, CDR2 ANQGSEA. This CDR3 has 13 amino acids. Here the CDR3 reads CSGRTSGINEQFF.

This clonotype ranks as medium-sized (0.01 to 0.1%) in terms of frequency. This sequence joins TRBV15 and TRBJ1-5; TCRdb designates TRBD1, a call that cannot be tested without DNA. Germline V gives CDR1 LNHNV, CDR2 YYDKDF (reference sequence). The CDR3 loop spans 19 amino acids. CDR3 loop: CATSRRSVAGTGFNQPQHF.

In terms of frequency, this clonotype is medium-sized. The chain links TRBV7-3 to TRBJ2-2; TCRdb picks TRBD2, but there is no DNA to check that call. Germline assignment: CDR1 SGHTA and CDR2 FQGTGA. The CDR3 loop spans 16 amino acids. The CDR3 region is CASSSGLDRNTGELFF.

This chain uses TRBV27 with TRBJ1-1. Germline-derived CDR1 and CDR2 are MNHEY and SMNVEV (reference sequence). The CDR3 length is 13 residues. The CDR3 here is CASSLSRTTEAFF.

This sequence joins TRBV11-3 and TRBJ2-7; the D gene TCRdb calls, TRBD2, cannot be checked with no DNA. The CDR3 totals 16 residues. Germline-derived CDR1 and CDR2 are SGHNT and YENEEA. The CDR3 is CASSPGLGALSYEQYF.

The chain carries TRBV7-2 and TRBJ1-2. The CDR3 sequence is 15 residues long. Germline-derived CDR1 and CDR2 are SGHTA and FQGNSA. CDR3 sequence: CASSLAYDINYGYTF.

By frequency, this clonotype is medium-sized. This chain joins TRBV25-1 and TRBJ2-7; as DNA is missing, the TRBD1 call by TCRdb cannot be tested. The CDR3 spans 15 residues. Germline values: CDR1 MGHDK, CDR2 SYGVNS. The chain's CDR3 is CASSEGQGLDYEQYF.

The chain recombines TRBV12-3 or TRBV12-4 with TRBJ1-1. The CDR3 is 11 residues long. The CDR3: CASSPGTEAFF.

Frequency places this clonotype as medium-sized (0.01 to 0.1%). The chain is built from TRBV29-1 and TRBJ2-1; the TRBD1 assignment by TCRdb is unverifiable without DNA. The CDR3 contains 14 residues. Germline values: CDR1 SQVTM, CDR2 ANQGSEA. CDR3: CSLHRATLYNEQFF.

This sequence joins TRBV9 and TRBJ1-4; the TRBD1 assignment by TCRdb is unverifiable without DNA. CDR3 size: 14 residues. CDR1 is SGDLS, CDR2 YYNGEE, per germline. CDR3 protein: CASSAEGGNEKLFF.